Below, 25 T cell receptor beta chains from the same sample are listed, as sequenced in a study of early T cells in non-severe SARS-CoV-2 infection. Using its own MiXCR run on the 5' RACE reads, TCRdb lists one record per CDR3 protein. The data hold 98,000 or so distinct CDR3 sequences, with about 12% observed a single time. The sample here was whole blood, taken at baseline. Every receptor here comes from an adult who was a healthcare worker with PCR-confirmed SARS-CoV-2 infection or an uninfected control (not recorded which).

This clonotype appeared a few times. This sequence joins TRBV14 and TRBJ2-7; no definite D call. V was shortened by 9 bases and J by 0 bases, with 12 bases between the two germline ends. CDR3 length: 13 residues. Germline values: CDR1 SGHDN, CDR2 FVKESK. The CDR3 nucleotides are TGTGCCAGTGGGCGGAGTATCTCCTACGAGCAGTACTTC. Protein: CASGRSISYEQYF.

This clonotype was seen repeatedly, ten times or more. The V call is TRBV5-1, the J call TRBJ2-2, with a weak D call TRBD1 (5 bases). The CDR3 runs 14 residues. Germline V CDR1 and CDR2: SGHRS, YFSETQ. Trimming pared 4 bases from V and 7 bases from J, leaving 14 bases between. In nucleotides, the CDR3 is TGCGCCAGCAGCCTCAGGGCCCAGGGCGGGGAGCTGTTTTTT. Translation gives CASSLRAQGGELFF.

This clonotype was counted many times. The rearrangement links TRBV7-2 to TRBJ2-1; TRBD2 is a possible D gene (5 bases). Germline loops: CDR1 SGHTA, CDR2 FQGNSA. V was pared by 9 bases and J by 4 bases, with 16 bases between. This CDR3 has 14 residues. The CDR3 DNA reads TGTGCCAGGGCCAAGGCGGGCCTATACAATGAGCAGTTCTTC. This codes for CARAKAGLYNEQFF.

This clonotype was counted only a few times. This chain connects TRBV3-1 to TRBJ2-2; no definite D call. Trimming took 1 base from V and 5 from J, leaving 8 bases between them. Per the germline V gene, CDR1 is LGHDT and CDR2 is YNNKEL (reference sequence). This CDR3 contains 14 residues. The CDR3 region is CASSQAPSTGELFF. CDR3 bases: TGTGCCAGCAGCCAAGCTCCAAGTACCGGGGAGCTGTTTTTT.

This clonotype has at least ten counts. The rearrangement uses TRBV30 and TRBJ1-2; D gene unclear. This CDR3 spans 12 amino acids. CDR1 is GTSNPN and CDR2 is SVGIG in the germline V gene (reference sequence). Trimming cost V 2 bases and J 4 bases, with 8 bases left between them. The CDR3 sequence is CAWSSSAYGYTF. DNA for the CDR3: TGTGCCTGGAGTTCAAGCGCCTATGGCTACACCTTC.

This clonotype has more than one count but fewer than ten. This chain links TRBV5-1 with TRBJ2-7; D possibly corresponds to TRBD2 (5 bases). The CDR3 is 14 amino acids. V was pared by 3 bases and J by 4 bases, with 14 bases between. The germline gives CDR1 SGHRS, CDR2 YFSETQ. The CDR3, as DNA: TGCGCCAGCAGCTCGAACCTCGGCGGGTACGAGCAGTACTTC. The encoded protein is CASSSNLGGYEQYF.

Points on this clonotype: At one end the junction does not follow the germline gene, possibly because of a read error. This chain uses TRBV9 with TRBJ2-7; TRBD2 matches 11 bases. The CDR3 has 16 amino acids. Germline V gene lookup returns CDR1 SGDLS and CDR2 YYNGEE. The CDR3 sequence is CASSETGTSGFYEQHF. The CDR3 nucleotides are TGTGCCAGCAGCGAGACCGGGACTAGCGGTTTCTACGAGCAGCACTTC.

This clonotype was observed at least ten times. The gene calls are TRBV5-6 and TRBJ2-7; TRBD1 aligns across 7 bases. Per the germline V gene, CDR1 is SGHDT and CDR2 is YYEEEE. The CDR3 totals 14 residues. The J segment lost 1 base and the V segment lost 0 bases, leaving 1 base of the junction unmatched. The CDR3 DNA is TGTGCCAGCAGCTTGGGGGGACAGTCCTACGAGCAGTACTTC. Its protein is CASSLGGQSYEQYF.

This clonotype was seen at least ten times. CDR3 in DNA: TGTGCCAGTAAAGGTTACAGAACAGATACGCAGTATTTT. Translating it yields CASKGYRTDTQYF. The gene calls are TRBV19 and TRBJ2-3; D remains ambiguous. V shed 7 bases and J shed 3 bases, with 11 bases lying between them. The CDR3 contains 13 residues. In germline, CDR1 is LNHDA, CDR2 SQIVND (reference sequence).

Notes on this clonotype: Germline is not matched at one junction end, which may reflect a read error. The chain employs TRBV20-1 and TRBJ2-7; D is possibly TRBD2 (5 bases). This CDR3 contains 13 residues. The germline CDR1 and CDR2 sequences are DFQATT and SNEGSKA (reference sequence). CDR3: CSARKTGTYVQYF. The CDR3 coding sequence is TGCAGTGCTAGGAAAACGGGAACCTACGTGCAGTACTTC.

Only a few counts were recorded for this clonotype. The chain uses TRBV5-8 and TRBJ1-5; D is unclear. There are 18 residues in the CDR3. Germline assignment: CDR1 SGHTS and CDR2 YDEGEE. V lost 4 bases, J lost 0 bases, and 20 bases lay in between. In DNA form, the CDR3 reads TGTGCCAGCAGCGCGGGGTCCATAACCCCTTATAGCAATCAGCCCCAGCATTTT. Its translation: CASSAGSITPYSNQPQHF.

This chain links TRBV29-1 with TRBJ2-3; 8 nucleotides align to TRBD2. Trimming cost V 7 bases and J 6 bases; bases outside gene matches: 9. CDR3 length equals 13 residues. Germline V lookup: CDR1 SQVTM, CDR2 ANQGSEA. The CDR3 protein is CSAVGGVRDTQYF. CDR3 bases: TGCAGCGCCGTCGGGGGGGTTCGGGATACGCAGTATTTT.

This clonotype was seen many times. The CDR3 DNA follows: TGTGCCAGCTCACCTATAGGGACAGGAGCAGCTGGGGCCAACGTCCTGACTTTC. Amino acid sequence: CASSPIGTGAAGANVLTF. The chain is built from TRBV18 and TRBJ2-6, with 8 nucleotides matching TRBD1. J gave up 2 bases and V 3 bases, and 9 bases lay outside the gene matches. This CDR3 comprises 18 residues. Germline CDR1 is KGHSH and CDR2 is LQKENI.

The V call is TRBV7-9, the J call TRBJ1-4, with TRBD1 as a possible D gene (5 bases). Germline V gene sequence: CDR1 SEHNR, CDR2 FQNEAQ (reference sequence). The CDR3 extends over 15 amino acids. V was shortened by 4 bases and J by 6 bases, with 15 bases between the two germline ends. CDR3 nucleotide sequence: TGTGCCAGCAGCTCGCGACCCAGGGCGGATGAAAAACTGTTTTTT. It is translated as CASSSRPRADEKLFF.

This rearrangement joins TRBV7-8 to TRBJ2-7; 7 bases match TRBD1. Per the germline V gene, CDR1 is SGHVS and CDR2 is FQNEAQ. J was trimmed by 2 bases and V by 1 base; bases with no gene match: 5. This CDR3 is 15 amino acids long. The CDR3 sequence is CASSLVSQGAYEQYF. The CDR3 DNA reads TGTGCCAGCAGCTTAGTGTCGCAGGGGGCCTACGAGCAGTACTTC.

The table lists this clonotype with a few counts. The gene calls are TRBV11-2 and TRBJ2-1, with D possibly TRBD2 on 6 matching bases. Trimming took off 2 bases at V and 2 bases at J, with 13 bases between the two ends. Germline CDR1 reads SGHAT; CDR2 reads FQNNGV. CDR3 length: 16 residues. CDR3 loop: CASSLSGTQAYNEQFF. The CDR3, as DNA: TGTGCCAGCAGCTTATCCGGGACTCAGGCCTACAATGAGCAGTTCTTC.

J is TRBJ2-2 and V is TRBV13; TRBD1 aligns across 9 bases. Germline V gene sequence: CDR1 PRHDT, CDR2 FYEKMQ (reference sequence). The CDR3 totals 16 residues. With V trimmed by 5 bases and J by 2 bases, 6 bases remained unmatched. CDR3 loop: CASSPPGQGNTGELFF. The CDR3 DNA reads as TGTGCCAGCAGCCCACCGGGACAGGGTAACACCGGGGAGCTGTTTTTT. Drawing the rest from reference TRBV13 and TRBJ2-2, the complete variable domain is AAGVIQSPRHLIKEKRETATLKCYPIPRHDTVYWYQQGPGQDPQFLISFYEKMQSDKGSIPDRFSAQQFSDYHSELNMSSLELGDSALYFCASSPPGQGNTGELFFGEGSRLTVL.

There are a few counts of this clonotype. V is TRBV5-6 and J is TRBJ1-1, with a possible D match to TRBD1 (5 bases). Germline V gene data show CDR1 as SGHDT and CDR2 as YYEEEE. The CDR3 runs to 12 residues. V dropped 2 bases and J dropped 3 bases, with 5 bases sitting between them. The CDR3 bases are TGTGCCAGCAGCTTACAGGACACTGAAGCTTTCTTT. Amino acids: CASSLQDTEAFF.

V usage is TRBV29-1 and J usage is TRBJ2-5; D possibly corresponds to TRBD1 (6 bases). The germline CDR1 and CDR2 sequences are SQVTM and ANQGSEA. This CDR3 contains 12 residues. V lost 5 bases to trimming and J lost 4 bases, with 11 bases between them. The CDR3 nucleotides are TGCAGCGTTCCGACAGGCGGAGAGACCCAGTACTTC. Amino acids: CSVPTGGETQYF.

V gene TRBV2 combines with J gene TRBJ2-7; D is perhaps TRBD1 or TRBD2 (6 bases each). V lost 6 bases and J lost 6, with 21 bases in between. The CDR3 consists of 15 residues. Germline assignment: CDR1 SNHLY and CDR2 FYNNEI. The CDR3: CASSLGGGPTAEQYF. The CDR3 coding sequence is TGTGCCAGCAGCCTTGGAGGGGGTCCGACAGCCGAGCAGTACTTC.

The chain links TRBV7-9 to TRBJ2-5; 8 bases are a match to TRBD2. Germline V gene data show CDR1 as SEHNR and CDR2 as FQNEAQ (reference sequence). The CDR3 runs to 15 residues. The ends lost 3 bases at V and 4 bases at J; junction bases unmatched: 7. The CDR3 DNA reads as TGTGCCAGCAGCTTCTCCCTAGCGGGTGGAGAGACCCAGTACTTC. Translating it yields CASSFSLAGGETQYF.

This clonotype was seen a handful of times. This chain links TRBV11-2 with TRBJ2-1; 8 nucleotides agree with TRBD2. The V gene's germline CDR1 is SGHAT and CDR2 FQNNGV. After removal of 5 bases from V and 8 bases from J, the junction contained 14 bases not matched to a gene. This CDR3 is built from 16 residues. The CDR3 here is CASSHAGGAAQDEQFF. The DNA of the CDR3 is TGTGCCAGCAGCCACGCGGGGGGCGCCGCACAGGATGAGCAGTTCTTC.

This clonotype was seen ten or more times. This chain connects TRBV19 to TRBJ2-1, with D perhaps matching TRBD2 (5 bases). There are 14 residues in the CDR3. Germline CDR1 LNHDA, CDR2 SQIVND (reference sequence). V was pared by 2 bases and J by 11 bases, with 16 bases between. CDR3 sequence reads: CASSIILKGEKQFF. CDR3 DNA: TGTGCCAGTAGTATAATTCTCAAGGGAGAAAAGCAGTTCTTC.

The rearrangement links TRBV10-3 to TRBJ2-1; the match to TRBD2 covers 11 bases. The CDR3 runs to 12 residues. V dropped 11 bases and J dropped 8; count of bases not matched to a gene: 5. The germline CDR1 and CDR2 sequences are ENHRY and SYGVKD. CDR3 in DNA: TGTGCCTCGGGACTAGCGGCGGATGAGCAGTTCTTC. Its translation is CASGLAADEQFF.

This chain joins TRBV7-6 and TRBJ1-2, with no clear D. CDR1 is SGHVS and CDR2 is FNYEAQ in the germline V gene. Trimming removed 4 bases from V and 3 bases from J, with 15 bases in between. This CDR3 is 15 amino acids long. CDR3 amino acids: CASSSLVGRDYGYTF. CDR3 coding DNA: TGTGCCAGCAGCTCCCTAGTCGGGCGAGACTATGGCTACACCTTC.